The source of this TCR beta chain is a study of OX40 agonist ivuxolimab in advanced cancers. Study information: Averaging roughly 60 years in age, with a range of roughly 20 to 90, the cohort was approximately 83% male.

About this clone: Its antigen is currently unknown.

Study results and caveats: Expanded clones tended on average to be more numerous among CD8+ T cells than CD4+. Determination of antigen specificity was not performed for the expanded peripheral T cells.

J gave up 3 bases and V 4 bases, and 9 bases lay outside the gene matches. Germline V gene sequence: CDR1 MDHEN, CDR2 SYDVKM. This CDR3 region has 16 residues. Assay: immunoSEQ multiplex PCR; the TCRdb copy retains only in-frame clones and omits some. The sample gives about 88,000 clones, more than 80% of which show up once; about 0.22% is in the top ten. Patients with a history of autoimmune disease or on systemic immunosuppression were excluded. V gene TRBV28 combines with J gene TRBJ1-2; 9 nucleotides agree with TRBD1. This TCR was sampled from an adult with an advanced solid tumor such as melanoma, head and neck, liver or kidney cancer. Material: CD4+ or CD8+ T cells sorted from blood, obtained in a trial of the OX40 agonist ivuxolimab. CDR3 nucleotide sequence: TGTGCCAGCAGTTCGCCGGGACAGGGCCCATACTATGGCTACACCTTC. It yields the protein CASSSPGQGPYYGYTF.